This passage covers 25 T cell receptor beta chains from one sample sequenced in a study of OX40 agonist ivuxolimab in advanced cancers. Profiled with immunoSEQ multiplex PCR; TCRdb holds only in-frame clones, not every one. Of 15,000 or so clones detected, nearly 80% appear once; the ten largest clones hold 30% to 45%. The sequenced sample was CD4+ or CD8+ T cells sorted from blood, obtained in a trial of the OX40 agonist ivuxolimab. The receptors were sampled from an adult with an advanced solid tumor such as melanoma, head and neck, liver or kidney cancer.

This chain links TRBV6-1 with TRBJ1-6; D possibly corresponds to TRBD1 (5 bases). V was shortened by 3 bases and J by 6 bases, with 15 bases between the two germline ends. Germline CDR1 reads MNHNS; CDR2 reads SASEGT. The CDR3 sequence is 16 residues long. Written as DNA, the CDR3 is TGTGCCAGCAGTGAGACTACCTGGGGCCGTAATTCACCCCTCCACTTT. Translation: CASSETTWGRNSPLHF.

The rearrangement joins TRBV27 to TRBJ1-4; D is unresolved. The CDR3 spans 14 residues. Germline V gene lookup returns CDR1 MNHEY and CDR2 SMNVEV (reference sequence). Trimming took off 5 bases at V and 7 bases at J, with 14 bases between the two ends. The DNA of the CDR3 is TGTGCCAGCAGTATGCCGGGTGAGGGTGAAAAACTGTTTTTT. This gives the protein CASSMPGEGEKLFF.

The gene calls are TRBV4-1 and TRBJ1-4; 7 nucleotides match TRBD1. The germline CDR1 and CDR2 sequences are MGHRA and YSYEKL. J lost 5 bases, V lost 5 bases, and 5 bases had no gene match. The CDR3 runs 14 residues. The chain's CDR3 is CASSYRTGNEKLFF. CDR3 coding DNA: TGCGCCAGCAGCTATAGGACAGGCAATGAAAAACTGTTTTTT.

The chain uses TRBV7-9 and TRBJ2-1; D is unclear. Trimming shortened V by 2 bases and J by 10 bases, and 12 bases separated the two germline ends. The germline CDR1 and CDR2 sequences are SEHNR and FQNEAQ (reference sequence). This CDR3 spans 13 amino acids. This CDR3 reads CASSLSEGPEQFF. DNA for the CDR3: TGTGCCAGCAGCTTATCGGAAGGGCCAGAGCAGTTCTTC. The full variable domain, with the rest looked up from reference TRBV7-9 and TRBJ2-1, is DTGVSQNPRHKITKRGQNVTFRCDPISEHNRLYWYRQTLGQGPEFLTYFQNEAQLEKSRLLSDRFSAERPKGSFSTLEIQRTEQGDSAMYLCASSLSEGPEQFFGPGTRLTVL.

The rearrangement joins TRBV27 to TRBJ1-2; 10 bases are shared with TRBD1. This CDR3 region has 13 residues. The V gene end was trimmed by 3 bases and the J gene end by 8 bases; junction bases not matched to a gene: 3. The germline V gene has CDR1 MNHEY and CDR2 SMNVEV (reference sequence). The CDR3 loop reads CASSLTGGYGYTF. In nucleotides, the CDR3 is TGTGCCAGCAGTTTGACAGGGGGCTACGGCTACACCTTC.

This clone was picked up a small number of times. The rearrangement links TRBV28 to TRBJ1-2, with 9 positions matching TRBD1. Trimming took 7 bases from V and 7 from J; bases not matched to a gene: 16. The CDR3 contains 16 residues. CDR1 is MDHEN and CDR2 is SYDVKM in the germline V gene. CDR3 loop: CASTRDREYTYGGYTF. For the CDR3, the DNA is TGTGCCAGCACCCGGGACAGGGAGTATACCTACGGTGGCTACACCTTC.

The CDR3 sequence: CASSFWRWQAFF. The DNA of the CDR3 is TGTGCCAGCAGCTTCTGGCGCTGGCAAGCTTTCTTT. The V and J genes are TRBV7-2 and TRBJ1-1; D is ambiguous. Germline values: CDR1 SGHTA, CDR2 FQGNSA. The CDR3 covers 12 residues. V lost 3 bases, J lost 9 bases, and 11 bases lay in between.

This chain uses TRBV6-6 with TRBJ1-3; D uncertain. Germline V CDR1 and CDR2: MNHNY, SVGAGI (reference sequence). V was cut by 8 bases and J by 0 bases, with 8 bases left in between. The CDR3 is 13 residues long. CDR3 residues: CASRAASGNTIYF. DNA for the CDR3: TGTGCCAGCCGAGCAGCCTCTGGAAACACCATATATTTT.

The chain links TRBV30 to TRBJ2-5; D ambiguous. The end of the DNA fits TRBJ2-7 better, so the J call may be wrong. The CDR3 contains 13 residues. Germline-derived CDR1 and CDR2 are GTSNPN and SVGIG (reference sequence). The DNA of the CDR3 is TGTGCCTGGAGTTCGGCGGTCTCCTACGAGCAGTACTTC. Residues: CAWSSAVSYEQYF.

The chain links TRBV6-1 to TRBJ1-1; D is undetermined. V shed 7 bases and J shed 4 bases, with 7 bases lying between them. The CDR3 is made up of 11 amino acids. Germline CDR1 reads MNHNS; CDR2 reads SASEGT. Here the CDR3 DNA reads TGTGCCAGCACATACACCACTGAAGCTTTCTTT. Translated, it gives CASTYTTEAFF.

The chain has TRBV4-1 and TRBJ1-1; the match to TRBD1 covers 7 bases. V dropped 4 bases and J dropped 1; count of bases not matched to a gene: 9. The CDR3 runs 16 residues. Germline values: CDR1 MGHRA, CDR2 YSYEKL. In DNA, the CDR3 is TGCGCCAGCAGCCCCCGACAGGGAGACCGGAACACTGAAGCTTTCTTT. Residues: CASSPRQGDRNTEAFF.

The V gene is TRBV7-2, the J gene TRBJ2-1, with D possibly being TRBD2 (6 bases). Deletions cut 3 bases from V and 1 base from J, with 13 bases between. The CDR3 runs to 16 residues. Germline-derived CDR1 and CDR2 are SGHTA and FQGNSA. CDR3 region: CASSLSAGGSYNEQFF. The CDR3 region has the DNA TGTGCCAGCAGCTTGTCCGCCGGGGGTTCCTACAATGAGCAGTTCTTC.

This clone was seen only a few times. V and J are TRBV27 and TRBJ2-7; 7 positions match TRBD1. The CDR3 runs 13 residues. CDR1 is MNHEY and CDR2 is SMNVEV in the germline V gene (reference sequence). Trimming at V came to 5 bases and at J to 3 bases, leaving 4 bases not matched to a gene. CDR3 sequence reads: CASSPGQHYEQYF. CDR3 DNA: TGTGCCAGCAGTCCGGGACAGCACTACGAGCAGTACTTC.

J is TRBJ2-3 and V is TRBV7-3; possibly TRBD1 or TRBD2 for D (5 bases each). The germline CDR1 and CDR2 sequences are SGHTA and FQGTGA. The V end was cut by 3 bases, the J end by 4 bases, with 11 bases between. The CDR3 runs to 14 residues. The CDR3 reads CASSFGGSPDTQYF. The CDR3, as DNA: TGTGCCAGCAGCTTTGGGGGAAGCCCAGATACGCAGTATTTT.

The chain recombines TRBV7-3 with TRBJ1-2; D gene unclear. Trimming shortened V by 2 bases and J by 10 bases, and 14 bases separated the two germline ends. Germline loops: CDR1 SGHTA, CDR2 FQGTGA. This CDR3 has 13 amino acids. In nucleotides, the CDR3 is TGTGCCAGCAGCTTAGGCAGCTCAGACTTCTACACCTTC. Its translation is CASSLGSSDFYTF.

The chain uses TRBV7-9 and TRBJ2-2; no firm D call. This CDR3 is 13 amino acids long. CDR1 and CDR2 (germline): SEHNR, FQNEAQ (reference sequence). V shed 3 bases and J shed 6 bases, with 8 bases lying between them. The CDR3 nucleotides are TGTGCCAGCAGCTTTTTTAACGCCGGGGAGCTGTTTTTT. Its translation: CASSFFNAGELFF.

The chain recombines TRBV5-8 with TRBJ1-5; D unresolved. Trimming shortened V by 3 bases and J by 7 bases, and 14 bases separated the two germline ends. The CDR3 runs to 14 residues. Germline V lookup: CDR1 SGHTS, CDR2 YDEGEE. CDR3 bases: TGTGCCAGCAGCTCCAAACACCTAGGACAGCCCCAGCATTTT. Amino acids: CASSSKHLGQPQHF.

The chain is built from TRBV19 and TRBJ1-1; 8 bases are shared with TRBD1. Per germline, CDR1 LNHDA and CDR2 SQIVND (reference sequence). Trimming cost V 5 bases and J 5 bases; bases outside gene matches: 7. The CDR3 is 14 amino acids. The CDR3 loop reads CASSFPGGRTEAFF. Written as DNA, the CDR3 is TGTGCCAGTAGTTTTCCAGGGGGCCGAACTGAAGCTTTCTTT.

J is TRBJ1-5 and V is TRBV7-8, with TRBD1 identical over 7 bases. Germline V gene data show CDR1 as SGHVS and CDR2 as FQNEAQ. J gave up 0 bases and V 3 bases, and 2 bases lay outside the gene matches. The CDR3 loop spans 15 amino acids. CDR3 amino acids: CASSLGDSSNQPQHF. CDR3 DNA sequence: TGTGCCAGCAGCTTGGGGGACAGTAGCAATCAGCCCCAGCATTTT.

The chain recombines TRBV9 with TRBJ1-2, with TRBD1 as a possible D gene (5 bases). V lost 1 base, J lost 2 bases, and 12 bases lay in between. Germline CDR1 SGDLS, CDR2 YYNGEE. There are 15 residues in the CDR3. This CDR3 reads CASSVSGQPNYGYTF. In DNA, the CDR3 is TGTGCCAGCAGCGTATCGGGGCAGCCGAACTATGGCTACACCTTC.

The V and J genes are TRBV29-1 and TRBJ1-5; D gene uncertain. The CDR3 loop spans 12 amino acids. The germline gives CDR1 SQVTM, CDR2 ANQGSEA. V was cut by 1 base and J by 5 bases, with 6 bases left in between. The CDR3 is CSVEVGDQPQHF. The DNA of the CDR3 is TGCAGCGTTGAAGTGGGAGATCAGCCCCAGCATTTT.

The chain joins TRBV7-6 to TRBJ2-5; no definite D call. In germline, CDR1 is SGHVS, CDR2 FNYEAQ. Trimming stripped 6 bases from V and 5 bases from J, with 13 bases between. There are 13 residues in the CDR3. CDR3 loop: CASSRTWMETQYF. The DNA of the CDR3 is TGTGCCAGCAGTCGGACGTGGATGGAGACCCAGTACTTC.

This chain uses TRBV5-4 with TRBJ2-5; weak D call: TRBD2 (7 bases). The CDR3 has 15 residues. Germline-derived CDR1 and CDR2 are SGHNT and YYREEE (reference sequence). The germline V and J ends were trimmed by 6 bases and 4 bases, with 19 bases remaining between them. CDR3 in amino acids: CASNPSRGRGETQYF. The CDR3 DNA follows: TGTGCCAGCAACCCTTCGCGGGGGCGGGGAGAGACCCAGTACTTC.

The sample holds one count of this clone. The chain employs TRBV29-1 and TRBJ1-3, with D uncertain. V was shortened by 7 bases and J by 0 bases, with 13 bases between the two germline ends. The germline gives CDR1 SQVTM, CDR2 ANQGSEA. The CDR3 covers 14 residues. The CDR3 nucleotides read TGCAGCGCCGGATACAGAGACTCTGGAAACACCATATATTTT. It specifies CSAGYRDSGNTIYF.

The CDR3 nucleotides are TGCAGTGCCCCGAAAGTCGGGGAGCTGTTTTTT. Protein: CSAPKVGELFF. The chain couples TRBV20-1 to TRBJ2-2; D unclear. Between the trimmed V and J ends, which lost 6 bases and 7 bases, there was a span of 9 bases. In germline, CDR1 is DFQATT, CDR2 SNEGSKA (reference sequence). This CDR3 has 11 amino acids.